Listed here is a single TCR beta chain. It lacks a known antigen. Within one base of it there is no much larger clone, and no base qualities were kept. Collaborating institutions collected whole blood in K2EDTA tubes following their own protocols. For TCRbeta analysis, collaborator samples were shipped as frozen whole blood, as isolated PBMCs, or as DNA extracted from either sample type. The source of the sample is a study of blood T cell repertoires in COVID-19 (dated by TCRdb to the early 2020s). For context, the study as a whole: Samples from collaborators originated in the United States, Italy and Spain and spanned both the acute and convalescent phases of COVID-19. Deeply sampled blood TCRbeta repertoires from subjects exposed to, actively infected with, or recovered from COVID-19 were included in the dataset. The samples were drawn from two sources: the first 160 participants of the ongoing ImmuneRACE study, and 950 to 1,500 subjects contributed by 6 global collaborators. The prospective study material was composed of cDNA or gDNA derived from T cells, B-cell-depleted T cells, or PBMCs. Where available, HLA class I and class II types were taken from metadata supplied by the sample provider and were not determined by assay-based typing. The sample metadata nearly always contained a de-identified subject ID, COVID-19 status, age in years and sex. A freely available public database, intended as a resource for researchers studying the immune response to SARS-CoV-2, is where the repertoires were released.

The full study reports these points: The amount of clinical and demographic metadata varied by source and participant and was provided uncurated.

The immunoSEQ Assay, a bias-controlled multiplex PCR, was used to amplify TCRbeta CDR3 regions from genomic DNA. As for the authors' bioinformatics: Nucleated cell counts per sample were estimated from amplification of reference gene primers within the assay. To quantify the absolute abundance of each unique TCRbeta CDR3 rearrangement, sequence reads were collapsed and filtered. For each sample, productive Simpson clonality was calculated as the square root of Simpson's diversity index across productive rearrangements. TCRdb provides this immuneACCESS table in a form limited to in-frame rearrangements. Some clones are lacking; in checked studies, under half of them reflect an unresolved V gene, and why the rest are absent is not known. Clone size and the V and J calls come from that table; the DNA yielded D and trimming. The sample table records over 300,000 clones; about 83% of these occur just once. Jointly, the top ten make up about 1.7% of the sample.

From the cysteine up to the phenylalanine, the CDR3 has a length of 16 residues. Kept here is only the CDR3 DNA, which spans 48 bases and is read in frame from base 1. V trim: 5 bases; J trim: 5 bases; unmatched bases: 11. The germline V gene (reference sequence) gives CDR1 as LNHDA and CDR2 as SQIVND. The TCR comes from a woman between 50 and 59 years old with acute or convalescent COVID-19. The chain uses TRBV19 and TRBJ2-2, and 7 junction bases match TRBD1. The sample consisted of peripheral blood. DNA sequence: TGTGCCAGTAGTGAAAATCGGGACAGAACGACCGGGGAGCTGTTTTTT. Translated, this is CASSENRDRTTGELFF.